The 24 T cell receptor beta chains presented below share a single source sample, sequenced in a study of control samples from healthy donors and cancer patients. TCRdb's table, derived via immunoSEQ multiplex PCR, lists solely in-frame clones and lacks some. The table records approximately 150,000 clones, roughly 94% of them present only once. Sequencing input: blood. The receptor set was obtained from a man in his forties in good health.

The chain employs TRBV3-1 (or the pseudogene TRBV3-2) and TRBJ1-3; 7 nucleotides agree with TRBD1. The CDR3 loop spans 17 amino acids. The J segment lost 0 bases and the V segment lost 2 bases, leaving 7 bases of the junction unmatched. Germline V gene sequence: CDR1 LGHDT, CDR2 YNNKEL (reference sequence). CDR3 region: CASSQPRQGRSGNTIYF. The CDR3, as DNA: TGTGCCAGCAGCCAACCCAGACAGGGACGCTCTGGAAACACCATATATTTT.

The chain carries TRBV10-2 and TRBJ1-5, with TRBD1 as a possible D gene (5 bases). CDR3 length equals 14 residues. Trimming took 2 bases from V and 2 from J, leaving 7 bases between them. The germline gives CDR1 WSHSY, CDR2 SAAADI. As DNA, the CDR3 is TGCGCCAGCAGTGAGGGGGGGGGCAATCAGCCCCAGCATTTT. Translation: CASSEGGGNQPQHF.

This chain uses TRBV28 with TRBJ1-6; 7 bases are a match to TRBD1. There are 16 residues in the CDR3. CDR1 and CDR2 from the germline V gene are MDHEN and SYDVKM. Losses at the gene ends were 5 bases for V and 1 base for J; bases not matched to a gene: 5. DNA of the CDR3: TGTGCCAGCAGTAGACAGGGAGGATCCTATAATTCACCCCTCCACTTT. It translates to CASSRQGGSYNSPLHF.

CDR3 coding DNA: TGTGCCAGCAGTGAACCCCTGGGAGGTGGCAAAGCTTTCTTT. It translates to CASSEPLGGGKAFF. The chain joins TRBV27 to TRBJ1-1, with D uncertain. Trimming cost V 5 bases and J 9 bases, with 19 bases left between them. Germline loops: CDR1 MNHEY, CDR2 SMNVEV (reference sequence). CDR3 size: 14 residues.

The J gene is TRBJ2-1, the V gene TRBV7-2, with D perhaps assigned TRBD1 or TRBD2 (5 bases each). The CDR3 runs to 18 residues. Between the trimmed V and J ends, which lost 3 bases and 9 bases, there was a span of 27 bases. Germline loops: CDR1 SGHTA, CDR2 FQGNSA. In nucleotides, the CDR3 is TGTGCCAGCAGCTTGTTGTACAGGTCCCTCGGGGCTATAAGTGAGCAGTTCTTC. Translated, it gives CASSLLYRSLGAISEQFF.

This chain links TRBV10-1 with TRBJ1-6; D uncertain. Trimming left V 2 bases short and J 8 bases short, with 10 bases between. The CDR3 extends over 14 amino acids. CDR1 WNHNN and CDR2 SYGVQD come from the germline V gene (reference sequence). The CDR3 region is CASSEGAKDSPLHF. Here the CDR3 DNA reads TGCGCCAGCAGTGAGGGTGCCAAAGATTCACCCCTCCACTTT.

This clone was counted between two and nine times. The chain combines TRBV4-1 with TRBJ2-7; 8 bases fit TRBD1. With V trimmed by 4 bases and J by 2 bases, 7 bases remained unmatched. Per germline, CDR1 MGHRA and CDR2 YSYEKL. The CDR3 loop spans 15 amino acids. The CDR3 loop reads CASSLHRGQAYEQYF. The CDR3 coding sequence is TGCGCCAGCAGCCTTCATCGGGGACAGGCCTACGAGCAGTACTTC.

The J gene is TRBJ1-3, the V gene TRBV13; 10 bases agree with TRBD1. The germline V gene encodes CDR1 PRHDT and CDR2 FYEKMQ (reference sequence). CDR3 size: 16 residues. V trimming: 2 bases; J trimming: 4 bases; junction bases outside the gene matches: 5. The CDR3 here is CASSLLGTGVGNTIYF. The CDR3 DNA reads as TGTGCCAGCAGCTTATTGGGGACAGGGGTCGGAAACACCATATATTTT.

The CDR3 region is CSVESGGVGQPQHF. In nucleotides, the CDR3 is TGCAGCGTTGAATCGGGGGGGGTTGGTCAGCCCCAGCATTTT. The chain uses TRBV29-1 and TRBJ1-5; tentatively, D is TRBD1 (5 bases). The length of the CDR3 is 14 residues. The germline CDR1 and CDR2 sequences are SQVTM and ANQGSEA. Trimming cost V 2 bases and J 6 bases, with 14 bases left between them.

This chain connects TRBV5-4 to TRBJ2-1; D remains unclear. Trimming cost V 1 base and J 7 bases, with 6 bases left between them. CDR1 and CDR2 from the germline V gene are SGHNT and YYREEE (reference sequence). The CDR3 extends over 12 amino acids. The CDR3 nucleotides read TGTGCCAGCAGCTTGCCCCGGAATGAGCAGTTCTTC. It encodes CASSLPRNEQFF.

This clone was counted a single time. The rearrangement uses TRBV7-9 and TRBJ1-6; TRBD1 might be the D (6 bases). The germline V gene has CDR1 SEHNR and CDR2 FQNEAQ (reference sequence). This CDR3 contains 14 residues. V lost 4 bases, J lost 9 bases, and 13 bases lay in between. The CDR3 spells CASSWGPTGSPLHF. The CDR3 DNA reads as TGTGCCAGCAGCTGGGGGCCCACGGGTTCACCCCTCCACTTT.

The rearrangement uses TRBV27 and TRBJ1-4, with D perhaps TRBD1 (6 bases). Germline V gene data show CDR1 as MNHEY and CDR2 as SMNVEV (reference sequence). V lost 6 bases and J lost 8, with 19 bases in between. CDR3 length equals 15 residues. CDR3 region: CASRPSGVGVEKLFF. CDR3 nucleotides: TGTGCCAGCAGACCCTCAGGGGTCGGGGTCGAAAAACTGTTTTTT.

The chain carries TRBV4-1 and TRBJ2-5, with TRBD2 matching over 13 bases. The J segment lost 5 bases and the V segment lost 0 bases, leaving 0 bases of the junction unmatched. The CDR3 sequence is 15 residues long. Germline loops: CDR1 MGHRA, CDR2 YSYEKL. The CDR3, as DNA: TGCGCCAGCAGCCAAGAGACTAGCGGGAGGGAGACCCAGTACTTC. This sequence encodes CASSQETSGRETQYF.

The chain uses TRBV12-5 and TRBJ2-1; the D gene is possibly TRBD2 (5 bases). The CDR3 has 14 residues. V was clipped by 0 bases and J by 11 bases, with 14 bases between them. CDR1 is LGHNT and CDR2 is FRNRAP in the germline V gene. CDR3 region: CASGLVPDSSKQFF. The CDR3 DNA is TGTGCTAGTGGTTTGGTACCGGACTCATCGAAGCAGTTCTTC. Using reference TRBV12-5 and TRBJ2-1 for the parts outside the CDR3, the full variable domain is DARVTQTPRHKVTEMGQEVTMRCQPILGHNTVFWYRQTMMQGLELLAYFRNRAPLDDSGMPKDRFSAEMPDATLATLKIQPSEPRDSAVYFCASGLVPDSSKQFFGPGTRLTVL.

The sample holds one count of this clone. J is TRBJ2-1 and V is TRBV27; TRBD2 aligns across 7 bases. Germline CDR1 and CDR2: MNHEY and SMNVEV (reference sequence). The J segment lost 5 bases and the V segment lost 3 bases, leaving 1 base of the junction unmatched. This CDR3 comprises 13 residues. This chain's CDR3 is CASSFGGDNEQFF. The CDR3 nucleotides are TGTGCCAGCAGTTTTGGGGGGGACAATGAGCAGTTCTTC.

This chain joins TRBV7-2 and TRBJ2-2, with no clear D. The germline CDR1 and CDR2 sequences are SGHTA and FQGNSA. With 5 bases removed from V and 0 bases from J, the gap between germline ends came to 19 bases. CDR3 length: 18 residues. The CDR3 protein is CASSPPFRRRPNTGELFF. The CDR3 DNA follows: TGTGCCAGCAGCCCACCTTTCCGGCGGAGACCGAACACCGGGGAGCTGTTTTTT. Using reference TRBV7-2 and TRBJ2-2 for the parts outside the CDR3, the full variable domain is GAGVSQSPSNKVTEKGKDVELRCDPISGHTALYWYRQSLGQGLEFLIYFQGNSAPDKSGLPSDRFSAERTGGSVSTLTIQRTQQEDSAVYLCASSPPFRRRPNTGELFFGEGSRLTVL.

The chain combines TRBV4-1 with TRBJ1-5; possible D gene TRBD1, 6 bases. V lost 4 bases and J 2 bases, leaving 12 bases between the germline ends. CDR3 length: 15 amino acids. Germline lookup yields CDR1 MGHRA and CDR2 YSYEKL. CDR3 region: CASSPQGIGNQPQHF. CDR3 nucleotides: TGCGCCAGCAGCCCCCAGGGGATAGGCAATCAGCCCCAGCATTTT.

The chain is built from TRBV3-1 (or the pseudogene TRBV3-2) and TRBJ2-5; TRBD1 aligns across 7 bases. V lost 0 bases, J lost 5 bases, and 9 bases stayed unmatched. Germline V gene sequence: CDR1 LGHDT, CDR2 YNNKEL (reference sequence). The CDR3 loop spans 16 amino acids. The CDR3 reads CASSQEDRIFGETQYF. CDR3 in DNA: TGTGCCAGCAGCCAAGAGGACAGGATATTCGGGGAGACCCAGTACTTC.

The genes are TRBV6-4 and TRBJ2-1; 10 bases match TRBD2. This CDR3 region has 15 residues. Germline V gene sequence: CDR1 MRHNA, CDR2 SNTAGT. Unmatched junction bases numbered 4, after V lost 5 bases and J lost 3 bases. This CDR3 is CASSTLAGVYNEQFF. CDR3 nucleotide sequence: TGTGCCAGCAGTACTCTAGCGGGAGTCTACAATGAGCAGTTCTTC.

V usage is TRBV2 and J usage is TRBJ2-1; TRBD2 might be the D (6 bases). Trimming left V 7 bases short and J 5 bases short, with 12 bases between. Germline V gene lookup returns CDR1 SNHLY and CDR2 FYNNEI. CDR3 length: 13 amino acids. CDR3 sequence reads: CASMTGRHNEQFF. CDR3 nucleotides: TGTGCCAGCATGACGGGGAGGCACAATGAGCAGTTCTTC.

The chain carries TRBV6-5 and TRBJ1-1; maybe TRBD1 (5 bases). Germline CDR1 MNHEY, CDR2 SVGAGI. Trimming took off 4 bases at V and 6 bases at J, with 15 bases between the two ends. The CDR3 consists of 14 residues. DNA for the CDR3: TGTGCCAGCAGTTCCTTCGGGGGGAAGGCTGAAGCTTTCTTT. As protein: CASSSFGGKAEAFF.

The chain couples TRBV19 to TRBJ2-1, with D possibly matching TRBD2 (5 bases). The ends were cut back, 6 bases at V and 4 bases at J, with 16 bases in the middle. Germline CDR1 is LNHDA and CDR2 is SQIVND (reference sequence). The length of the CDR3 is 15 residues. The CDR3 reads CASRPPTGIYNEQFF. DNA of the CDR3: TGTGCCAGTAGGCCACCAACCGGGATTTACAATGAGCAGTTCTTC. The whole variable domain, remainder taken from reference TRBV19 and TRBJ2-1, is DGGITQSPKYLFRKEGQNVTLSCEQNLNHDAMYWYRQDPGQGLRLIYYSQIVNDFQKGDIAEGYSVSREKKESFPLTVTSAQKNPTAFYLCASRPPTGIYNEQFFGPGTRLTVL.

J is TRBJ2-7 and V is TRBV19; 10 bases agree with TRBD1. The CDR3 has 17 residues. The germline V gene has CDR1 LNHDA and CDR2 SQIVND (reference sequence). V shed 4 bases and J 2 bases; nucleotides not matched to a gene: 11. CDR3 residues: CASSSRNGTGAAYEQYF. The CDR3 bases are TGTGCCAGTAGTAGTCGGAATGGGACAGGGGCCGCCTACGAGCAGTACTTC.

The J gene is TRBJ2-3, the V gene TRBV13, with 7 bases lining up with TRBD2. The trim removed 6 bases at V and 0 bases at J, leaving 6 bases unmatched. The CDR3 runs to 15 residues. Germline V gene lookup returns CDR1 PRHDT and CDR2 FYEKMQ (reference sequence). CDR3 DNA: TGTGCCAGCAGGCGGGCGGGGGAGAGCACAGATACGCAGTATTTT. Its translation is CASRRAGESTDTQYF.